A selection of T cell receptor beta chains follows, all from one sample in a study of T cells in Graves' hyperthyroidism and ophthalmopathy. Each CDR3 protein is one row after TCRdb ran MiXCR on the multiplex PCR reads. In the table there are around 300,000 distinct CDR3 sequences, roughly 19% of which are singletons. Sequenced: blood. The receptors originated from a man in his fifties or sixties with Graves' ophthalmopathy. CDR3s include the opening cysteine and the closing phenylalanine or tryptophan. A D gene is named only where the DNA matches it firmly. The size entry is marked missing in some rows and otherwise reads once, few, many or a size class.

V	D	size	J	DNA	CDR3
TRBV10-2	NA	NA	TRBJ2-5	TGCGCCAGCAGTGAGTCAGGCAGGGTAGAAGAGACCCAGTACTTC	CASSESGRVEETQYF
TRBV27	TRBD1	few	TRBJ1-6	TGTGCCAGCAGTCCGCTTGAAGGGGGCGGTTCACCCCTCCACTTT	CASSPLEGGGSPLHF
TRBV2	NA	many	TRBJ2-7	TGTGCCAGCAGTGTTGACGGCCCCTACGAGCAGTACTTC	CASSVDGPYEQYF
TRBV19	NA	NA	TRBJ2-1	TGTGCCAGTACTACAGACTACAATGAGCAGTTCTTC	CASTTDYNEQFF
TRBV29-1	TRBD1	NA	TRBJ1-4	TGCAGCGTTGCCGGGACAGGGGTGGAAAGTGAAAAACTGTTTTTT	CSVAGTGVESEKLFF
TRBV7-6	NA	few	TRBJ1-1	TGTGCCAGCAGCTTAGCGTGGGGTTTTGACACTGAAGCTTTCTTT	CASSLAWGFDTEAFF
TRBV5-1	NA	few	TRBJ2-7	TGCGCCAGCTCTGACCCCTTGGGCGAGCAGTACTTC	CASSDPLGEQYF
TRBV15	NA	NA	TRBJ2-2	TGTGCCACCAGCAGAGTAGGAGGGACCGGGGAGCTGTTTTTT	CATSRVGGTGELFF
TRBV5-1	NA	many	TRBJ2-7	TGCGCCAGCAGCGACGGGCCTCGGGACGAGCAGTACTTC	CASSDGPRDEQYF
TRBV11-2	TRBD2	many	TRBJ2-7	TGTGCCAGCAGCTTAGTAGCGGGGTTCTACGAGCAGTACTTC	CASSLVAGFYEQYF
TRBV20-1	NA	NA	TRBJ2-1	TGCAGTGCTAACCGGCGACTTGAATCCAATGAGCAGTTCTTC	CSANRRLESNEQFF
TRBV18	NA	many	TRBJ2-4	TGTGCCAGCTCACCTACAGGGGACTGGGGCAAAAACATTCAGTACTTC	CASSPTGDWGKNIQYF
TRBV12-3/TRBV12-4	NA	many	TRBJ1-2	TGTGCCAGCAGTTTGGGCAGGGCCTATGGCTACACCTTC	CASSLGRAYGYTF
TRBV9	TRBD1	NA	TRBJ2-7	TGTGCCAGCAGTGAGGGACAGGGGGGCTTCGAGCAGTACTTC	CASSEGQGGFEQYF
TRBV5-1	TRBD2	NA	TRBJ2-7	TGCGCCAGCAGCCCGGGGGCTAGCGGGGTAGGTGAGCAGTACTTC	CASSPGASGVGEQYF
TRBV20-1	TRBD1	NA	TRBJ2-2	TGCAGTGCAAAAGCGACAGGGGATGGGACCGGGGAGCTGTTTTTT	CSAKATGDGTGELFF
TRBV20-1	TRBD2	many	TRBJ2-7	TGCAGTGCTCTGGGACTAGACGAGCCCTACGAGCAGTACTTC	CSALGLDEPYEQYF
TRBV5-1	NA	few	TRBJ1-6	TGCGCCAGCAGCCCGGCCGGTAGCTCCTATAATTCACCCCTCCACTTT	CASSPAGSSYNSPLHF
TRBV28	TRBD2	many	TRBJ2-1	TGTGCCACTCTTTATTTCGGGACTAGCGGGAACAATGAGCAGTTCTTC	CATLYFGTSGNNEQFF
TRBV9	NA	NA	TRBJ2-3	TGTGCCAGCAGCTATCAGCCCCGGCAAGATACGCAGTATTTT	CASSYQPRQDTQYF
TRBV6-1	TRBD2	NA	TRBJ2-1	TGTGCCACCCGACTAGCGGGAGGCCCCATAAATGAGCAGTTCTTC	CATRLAGGPINEQFF
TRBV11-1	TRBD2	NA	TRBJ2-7	TGTGCCAGCAGCTTAAGGCTGGCGGGAGGGACCTACGAGCAGTACTTC	CASSLRLAGGTYEQYF
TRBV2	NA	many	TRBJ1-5	TGTGCCAGCAGGTCCAGGGACAATCAGCCCCAGCATTTT	CASRSRDNQPQHF
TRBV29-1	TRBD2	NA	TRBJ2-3	TGCAGCGCCCGAGCGGGAGGCTCAGATACGCAGTATTTT	CSARAGGSDTQYF
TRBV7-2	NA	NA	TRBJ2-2	TGTGCCAGCAGCCCCCTGATCACCGGGGAGCTGTTTTTT	CASSPLITGELFF
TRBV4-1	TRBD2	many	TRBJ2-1	TGCGCCAGCAGCCTTAGCGGGAGGGTCTCCGGTGAGCAGTTCTTC	CASSLSGRVSGEQFF